These 25 T cell receptor beta chains were all obtained from the same sample, sequenced in a study of cytomegalovirus exposure and HLA in healthy donors. The PCR had 60 Vbeta and 13 Jbeta primers. Libraries were prepared by immunoSEQ multiplex PCR; TCRdb keeps only in-frame clonotypes and omits some of them. The sample consists of under 200,000 clones, more than 75% of them appearing once. Material: PBMCs. The receptors stem from a woman in her thirties in good health and CMV-seropositive.

CDR3 region: CASSLAGTGVAGEAFF. The CDR3 region has the DNA TGTGCCAGCAGCTTGGCCGGGACAGGGGTGGCAGGAGAAGCTTTCTTT. The chain recombines TRBV5-6 with TRBJ1-1; TRBD1 matches 10 bases. Trimming took 0 bases from V and 8 from J; bases not matched to a gene: 10. Germline V gives CDR1 SGHDT, CDR2 YYEEEE. CDR3 length equals 16 residues.

CDR3 in amino acids: CASSFSGTSRETQYF. CDR3 nucleotide sequence: TGTGCCAGCAGCTTTTCGGGGACTAGCCGGGAGACCCAGTACTTC. The rearrangement uses TRBV7-3 and TRBJ2-5; 9 positions agree with TRBD2. Per the germline V gene, CDR1 is SGHTA and CDR2 is FQGTGA. Trimming at V came to 3 bases and at J to 5 bases, leaving 7 bases not matched to a gene. CDR3 size: 15 residues.

The chain couples TRBV6-1 to TRBJ1-4; D not resolved. This CDR3 region has 15 residues. Germline loops: CDR1 MNHNS, CDR2 SASEGT. The germline V and J ends were trimmed by 4 bases and 8 bases, with 17 bases remaining between them. The CDR3 here is CASSAYLPEEEKLFF. The CDR3 DNA sequence: TGTGCCAGCAGTGCCTATCTTCCTGAGGAGGAAAAACTGTTTTTT.

CDR3 nucleotides: TGTGCCAGCAAGGCGACTATTCAAGAGACCCAGTACTTC. Its translation: CASKATIQETQYF. The chain employs TRBV2 and TRBJ2-5; tentative D call: TRBD2 (5 bases). Trimming stripped 7 bases from V and 2 bases from J, with 11 bases between. CDR1 is SNHLY and CDR2 is FYNNEI in the germline V gene. This CDR3 region has 13 residues.

The chain is built from TRBV28 and TRBJ1-3, with TRBD1 matching over 7 bases. J lost 3 bases, V lost 3 bases, and 2 bases had no gene match. CDR3 length: 14 amino acids. CDR1 MDHEN and CDR2 SYDVKM come from the germline V gene. The CDR3 DNA is TGTGCCAGCAGTTTTAGGGGGCTTGGAAACACCATATATTTT. Translated, it gives CASSFRGLGNTIYF.

On this clone itself: Other DNA sequences within the sample encode an identical CDR3. The chain recombines TRBV6-5 with TRBJ2-3; 8 positions match TRBD1. This CDR3 comprises 14 residues. The germline CDR1 and CDR2 sequences are MNHEY and SVGAGI. The V and J ends lost 6 bases and 0 bases, in that order; junction bases with no gene match: 2. The CDR3 nucleotides are TGTGCCAGCAGCAGGGGGCTCAGCACAGATACGCAGTATTTT. Its translation: CASSRGLSTDTQYF.

The V call is TRBV19, the J call TRBJ2-6; no reliable D call. The ends were cut back, 3 bases at V and 0 bases at J, with 9 bases in the middle. Germline CDR1 is LNHDA and CDR2 is SQIVND (reference sequence). This CDR3 region has 16 residues. CDR3 in amino acids: CASSIPRFSGANVLTF. CDR3 in DNA: TGTGCCAGTAGTATCCCGAGATTCTCTGGGGCCAACGTCCTGACTTTC.

Points on this clone: This sample also contains other DNA sequences that code for the same CDR3. CDR3 loop: CASSLLAGGYEQYF. CDR3 in DNA: TGTGCCAGCAGTTTACTAGCGGGAGGTTACGAGCAGTACTTC. V gene TRBV28 combines with J gene TRBJ2-7; 11 nucleotides match TRBD2. There are 14 residues in the CDR3. V dropped 2 bases and J dropped 4; count of bases not matched to a gene: 1. Germline assignment: CDR1 MDHEN and CDR2 SYDVKM.

Note on this clone: Different DNA sequences within this sample yield the same CDR3. This chain links TRBV19 with TRBJ1-1; 12 bases align to TRBD1. This CDR3 spans 16 amino acids. CDR1 LNHDA and CDR2 SQIVND come from the germline V gene (reference sequence). The J segment lost 5 bases and the V segment lost 3 bases, leaving 7 bases of the junction unmatched. In DNA, the CDR3 is TGTGCCAGTAGTATGGGACAGGGGGCTGGGAATACTGAAGCTTTCTTT. It encodes CASSMGQGAGNTEAFF.

This clone appeared once. This rearrangement joins TRBV2 to TRBJ2-1; 11 bases map to TRBD1. Trimming cost V 6 bases and J 7 bases; bases outside gene matches: 5. The CDR3 is 14 residues long. CDR1 SNHLY and CDR2 FYNNEI come from the germline V gene. CDR3 in DNA: TGTGCCAGCAGGGGACAGGGGGACTGGAATGAGCAGTTCTTC. Its protein product is CASRGQGDWNEQFF.

The chain couples TRBV7-6 to TRBJ1-2, with D tentatively TRBD1 (6 bases). With 1 base removed from V and 5 bases from J, the gap between germline ends came to 8 bases. Germline values: CDR1 SGHVS, CDR2 FNYEAQ. CDR3 length: 13 amino acids. CDR3 loop: CASSLGGLYGYTF. The DNA for the CDR3 is TGTGCCAGCAGCTTAGGGGGGCTGTATGGCTACACCTTC.

The chain is built from TRBV11-1 and TRBJ2-7; 9 bases align to TRBD2. V shed 4 bases, J shed 2 bases, and the junction held 3 bases outside the gene matches. CDR1 and CDR2 (germline): SGHAT, FQDESV (reference sequence). This CDR3 has 14 residues. CDR3 in DNA: TGTGCCAGCAGCTGGGCTAGCGGGACCTACGAGCAGTACTTC. It yields the protein CASSWASGTYEQYF.

The chain joins TRBV30 to TRBJ1-2; 7 bases match TRBD1. Trimming at V came to 4 bases and at J to 4 bases, leaving 6 bases not matched to a gene. Per the germline V gene, CDR1 is GTSNPN and CDR2 is SVGIG (reference sequence). The CDR3 length is 13 residues. The CDR3 reads CAWNTDRAYGYTF. The CDR3 nucleotides are TGTGCCTGGAACACTGACAGGGCCTATGGCTACACCTTC.

This clone has a single count. One junction end disagrees with the germline gene, perhaps due to a read error. The chain recombines TRBV7-9 with TRBJ1-4; no firm D call. CDR1 SEHNR and CDR2 FQNEAQ come from the germline V gene (reference sequence). CDR3 size: 15 residues. In nucleotides, the CDR3 is TGTTCCAGCAGCTCCCCACACGGAGGGAATGAAAAACTGTTTTTT. Protein product: CSSSSPHGGNEKLFF.

V is TRBV11-2 and J is TRBJ2-7, with 9 bases that match TRBD1. Unmatched junction bases numbered 4, after V lost 5 bases and J lost 5 bases. Germline V CDR1 and CDR2: SGHAT, FQNNGV. This CDR3 is 13 amino acids long. For the CDR3, the DNA is TGTGCCAGCAGCCTCGGGACAGGGCACGAGCAGTACTTC. Translating gives CASSLGTGHEQYF. Full variable domain (outside the CDR3, taken from reference TRBV11-2 and TRBJ2-7): EAGVAQSPRYKIIEKRQSVAFWCNPISGHATLYWYQQILGQGPKLLIQFQNNGVVDDSQLPKDRFSAERLKGVDSTLKIQPAKLEDSAVYLCASSLGTGHEQYFGPGTRLTVT.

This clone appeared a few times. The rearrangement uses TRBV29-1 and TRBJ2-3; TRBD1 agrees at 7 bases. From germline, CDR1 is SQVTM and CDR2 ANQGSEA. The CDR3 sequence is 15 residues long. After removal of 1 base from V and 3 bases from J, the junction contained 7 bases not matched to a gene. The DNA of the CDR3 is TGCAGCGTTGAAGTTACAGGGGTATGGACAGATACGCAGTATTTT. It specifies CSVEVTGVWTDTQYF.

The sample holds a few counts of this clone. The chain uses TRBV28 and TRBJ2-7, with D perhaps matching TRBD2 (6 bases). There are 14 residues in the CDR3. With 2 bases removed from V and 4 bases from J, the gap between germline ends came to 12 bases. Germline V lookup: CDR1 MDHEN, CDR2 SYDVKM. The CDR3, as DNA: TGTGCCAGCAGTTTAAGGCCAGGGAGGTACGAGCAGTACTTC. Translating gives CASSLRPGRYEQYF.

The chain's CDR3 is CASSQEFGSDTDTQYF. CDR3 in DNA: TGTGCCAGCAGCCAAGAGTTCGGTAGTGACACAGATACGCAGTATTTT. V gene TRBV4-2 combines with J gene TRBJ2-3; D gene unclear. Trimming shortened V by 0 bases and J by 2 bases, and 12 bases separated the two germline ends. Germline lookup yields CDR1 LGHNA and CDR2 YNFKEQ. The CDR3 is 16 amino acids.

The CDR3 DNA follows: TGTGCCAGCAGTCTAAAAGGGGGAAGGAGCGGTGGCTACACCTTC. Translated, it gives CASSLKGGRSGGYTF. This chain connects TRBV27 to TRBJ1-2, with D tentatively TRBD1 (6 bases). The CDR3 runs 15 residues. Germline V gives CDR1 MNHEY, CDR2 SMNVEV (reference sequence). V was clipped by 5 bases and J by 7 bases, with 20 bases between them.

This chain joins TRBV4-1 and TRBJ2-7; D ambiguous. The V gene's germline CDR1 is MGHRA and CDR2 YSYEKL. CDR3 length: 14 residues. V shed 1 base and J shed 3 bases, with 10 bases lying between them. The CDR3 sequence is CASSQGAAGYEQYF. Here the CDR3 DNA reads TGCGCCAGCAGCCAAGGGGCAGCTGGCTACGAGCAGTACTTC.

This clone was observed a handful of times. The V gene is TRBV5-3, the J gene TRBJ2-4; TRBD2 is a possible D gene (6 bases). TRBV5-3 is identified as an open reading frame with a role that is uncertain. The CDR3 is made up of 13 amino acids. V lost 0 bases, J lost 6 bases, and 7 bases lay in between. CDR3 sequence (DNA): TGTGCCAGAAGCTTGGTGGGGGGAAACATTCAGTACTTC. Protein: CARSLVGGNIQYF.

The chain carries TRBV5-1 and TRBJ2-7; perhaps TRBD1 as D (5 bases). CDR1 SGHRS and CDR2 YFSETQ come from the germline V gene. This CDR3 is 12 amino acids long. Trimming shortened V by 1 base and J by 6 bases, and 8 bases separated the two germline ends. In DNA, the CDR3 is TGCGCCAGCAGCTTGTTAGGGGTCGAGCAGTACTTC. This encodes CASSLLGVEQYF.

The rearrangement links TRBV2 to TRBJ2-1, with 12 bases identical to TRBD2. V dropped 7 bases and J dropped 4; count of bases not matched to a gene: 8. Germline-derived CDR1 and CDR2 are SNHLY and FYNNEI. The CDR3 is made up of 16 amino acids. CDR3 sequence reads: CASTQPGTSGYNEQFF. The CDR3 region has the DNA TGTGCCAGCACCCAACCCGGGACTAGCGGGTACAATGAGCAGTTCTTC.

V usage is TRBV28 and J usage is TRBJ2-1; 9 positions agree with TRBD2. Germline CDR1 and CDR2: MDHEN and SYDVKM. This CDR3 region has 12 residues. Germline trimming cut 3 bases from V and 16 bases from J; bases unmatched to any gene: 7. CDR3 protein: CASSFLGTSLFF. In DNA form, the CDR3 reads TGTGCCAGCAGTTTTTTAGGGACTAGCCTTTTCTTC.

The gene calls are TRBV27 and TRBJ2-7, with TRBD1 identical over 12 bases. CDR3 length: 17 amino acids. Trimming cost V 0 bases and J 6 bases; bases outside gene matches: 9. Germline CDR1 is MNHEY and CDR2 is SMNVEV (reference sequence). CDR3 nucleotide sequence: TGTGCCAGCAGTTTATCGTTCGGGGACAGGGGGCCCTGCGAGCAGTACTTC. It encodes CASSLSFGDRGPCEQYF.